This record concerns one TCR beta chain sequence. The authors' processing: Nucleated cell counts were estimated from reference gene primer amplification. Sequencing used immunoSEQ multiplex PCR; TCRdb keeps in-frame clones, though not all of them. The V and J calls and the clone size are those of that table, but D and trimming were determined from the DNA. The sample yields about 26,000 clones, around 90% seen once. This specimen comes from a study of blood T cell repertoires in COVID-19. In the study overall: Italy, Spain and the United States were the sources of the convalescent and acute COVID-19 samples. T cells, B-cell-depleted T cells, or PBMCs provided the cDNA or gDNA that served as material.

V lost 2 bases, J lost 3 bases, and 3 bases lay in between. The CDR3 extends over 13 amino acids. Germline assignment: CDR1 SGHRS and CDR2 YFSETQ. The TCR comes from a man aged 65-85 years with acute or convalescent COVID-19. The sequencing sample was made of peripheral blood. This rearrangement joins TRBV5-1 to TRBJ1-6, with no clear D. DNA of the CDR3: TGCGCCAGCAGCTTCAACTATAATTCACCCCTCCACTTT. It specifies CASSFNYNSPLHF. Together with reference TRBV5-1 and TRBJ1-6, the CDR3 gives the full variable domain: KAGVTQTPRYLIKTRGQQVTLSCSPISGHRSVSWYQQTPGQGLQFLFEYFSETQRNKGNFPGRFSGRQFSNSRSEMNVSTLELGDSALYLCASSFNYNSPLHFGNGTRLTVT.